One and the same sample provided the 23 T cell receptor beta chains below, sequenced in a study of T cells after yellow fever vaccination. MiXCR, applied by TCRdb to the 5' RACE reads, yields one record per CDR3 protein. The data hold 100,000 to 150,000 distinct CDR3 sequences, with approximately 9% observed a single time. The material was CD8+ T cells sorted from PBMCs, obtained on the day of the yellow fever booster vaccination. All receptors derive from a man between 18 and 29 years old who received the YFV17D yellow fever vaccine.

This clonotype was observed a handful of times. The gene calls are TRBV2 and TRBJ2-2; weak D call: TRBD2 (5 bases). Trimming stripped 8 bases from V and 6 bases from J, with 10 bases between. Germline V gene sequence: CDR1 SNHLY, CDR2 FYNNEI. The CDR3 is 12 residues long. In DNA form, the CDR3 reads TGTGCCAGCCTTCCGGGGTCCGGGGAGCTGTTTTTT. Encoded protein: CASLPGSGELFF.

In its sample, this clonotype was seen many times. The chain recombines TRBV15 with TRBJ1-2; 9 bases align to TRBD1. CDR1 is LNHNV and CDR2 is YYDKDF in the germline V gene (reference sequence). The V and J ends lost 3 bases and 5 bases, in that order; junction bases with no gene match: 7. This CDR3 has 15 amino acids. The CDR3 bases are TGTGCCACCAGCAGGCGGGACAGGGAGATATATGGCTACACCTTC. It is translated as CATSRRDREIYGYTF.

This clonotype has a handful of counts. The chain uses TRBV29-1 and TRBJ1-2, with D possibly being TRBD1 (5 bases). This CDR3 contains 12 residues. V was clipped by 6 bases and J by 9 bases, with 17 bases between them. Germline CDR1 is SQVTM and CDR2 is ANQGSEA. The CDR3 loop reads CSVGDGYESYTF. CDR3 DNA: TGCAGCGTGGGGGACGGCTACGAAAGCTACACCTTC.

This clonotype was counted a few times. The chain combines TRBV12-3 or TRBV12-4 with TRBJ2-1; either TRBD1 or TRBD2 may fit D (7 bases each). CDR3 length: 12 residues. V was pared by 8 bases and J by 8 bases, with 13 bases between. CDR3 bases: TGTGCCAGCTGGTCAGGGGGGGATGAGCAGTTCTTC. Translating it yields CASWSGGDEQFF.

This clonotype was counted between two and nine times. The chain joins TRBV7-2 to TRBJ2-2, with a weak D call TRBD2 (6 bases). The CDR3 runs to 15 residues. CDR1 SGHTA and CDR2 FQGNSA come from the germline V gene. The V end lost 8 bases, the J end lost 5 bases, and 18 bases lay between the germline ends. CDR3 amino acids: CASALWGVGTGELFF. The CDR3 DNA follows: TGTGCCAGCGCTCTTTGGGGGGTTGGGACCGGGGAGCTGTTTTTT.

This rearrangement joins TRBV29-1 to TRBJ1-2; D is uncertain. Germline lookup yields CDR1 SQVTM and CDR2 ANQGSEA. The CDR3 loop spans 11 amino acids. The V gene lost 6 bases and the J gene lost 4 bases, with 9 bases spanning the gap. The CDR3 protein is CSVRHLYGYTF. The CDR3 DNA reads TGCAGCGTCCGACACCTCTATGGCTACACCTTC.

The chain combines TRBV12-3 or TRBV12-4 with TRBJ1-3; 7 positions match TRBD1. V lost 2 bases and J lost 2; bases outside the gene matches: 15. The CDR3 sequence is 19 residues long. The CDR3 bases are TGTGCCAGCAGTTTATCCTCGCCTCTTCCGACAGGGCCTGGAAACACCATATATTTT. Its translation is CASSLSSPLPTGPGNTIYF.

The chain combines TRBV18 with TRBJ2-7, with 10 positions matching TRBD2. The germline V gene has CDR1 KGHSH and CDR2 LQKENI. Trimming took 0 bases from V and 4 from J; bases not matched to a gene: 6. This CDR3 is 16 amino acids long. For the CDR3, the DNA is TGTGCCAGCTCACCACCCTCACTAGCGGGGATTTACGAGCAGTACTTC. Its protein is CASSPPSLAGIYEQYF.

This clonotype was seen a handful of times. The chain uses TRBV12-3 or TRBV12-4 and TRBJ2-5; TRBD2 aligns across 7 bases. The junction had 12 bases not matched to a gene; V was cut back by 7 bases and J by 4 bases. This CDR3 has 15 residues. CDR3 region: CASNAAGLHRETQYF. In DNA, the CDR3 is TGTGCCAGCAACGCAGCGGGGTTACACAGAGAGACCCAGTACTTC.

A few counts support this clonotype. This rearrangement joins TRBV5-5 to TRBJ1-3, with D perhaps matching TRBD1 (5 bases). Deletions cut 2 bases from V and 0 bases from J, with 18 bases between. The CDR3 consists of 18 residues. The germline V gene has CDR1 SGHKS and CDR2 YYEKEE (reference sequence). The CDR3 loop reads CASSFGGGLQSSGNTIYF. DNA of the CDR3: TGTGCCAGCAGCTTCGGCGGGGGATTACAGAGCTCTGGAAACACCATATATTTT.

This clonotype was seen a few times. The rearrangement uses TRBV6-2 or TRBV6-3 and TRBJ2-5; maybe TRBD1 (5 bases). Trimming removed 6 bases from V and 6 bases from J, with 17 bases in between. From germline, CDR1 is MNHEY and CDR2 SVGEGT. The CDR3 spans 14 residues. CDR3 protein: CASSQGYGAKTQYF. The CDR3 DNA follows: TGTGCCAGCAGCCAGGGTTATGGTGCGAAGACCCAGTACTTC.

This clonotype has only a few counts. The chain uses TRBV24-1 and TRBJ2-5; D may be TRBD2 (6 bases). The CDR3 spans 16 residues. The germline V and J ends were trimmed by 11 bases and 0 bases, with 21 bases remaining between them. In germline, CDR1 is KGHDR, CDR2 SFDVKD. The CDR3 reads CARTGAGREYQETQYF. In DNA, the CDR3 is TGTGCCAGGACCGGGGCCGGACGGGAGTACCAAGAGACCCAGTACTTC.

This clonotype has a count of ten or more. The V gene is TRBV6-2 or TRBV6-3, the J gene TRBJ2-5, with TRBD2 identical over 10 bases. Germline V lookup: CDR1 MNHEY, CDR2 SVGEGT. The CDR3 has 15 residues. J was trimmed by 5 bases and V by 5 bases; bases with no gene match: 8. Written as DNA, the CDR3 is TGTGCCAGCAGTCAAAGCGGGGGGGCCTCGGAGACCCAGTACTTC. It translates to CASSQSGGASETQYF.

This clonotype was seen a few times. This chain connects TRBV7-6 to TRBJ2-2; D perhaps matches TRBD2 (5 bases). Trimming removed 3 bases from V and 7 bases from J, with 15 bases in between. This CDR3 spans 15 amino acids. Per the germline V gene, CDR1 is SGHVS and CDR2 is FNYEAQ. CDR3 coding DNA: TGTGCCAGCAGCTTGTCGTCGGATGGAGGCGGGGAGCTGTTTTTT. It encodes CASSLSSDGGGELFF.

This clonotype was recorded at least ten times. The rearrangement links TRBV6-2 or TRBV6-3 to TRBJ2-1, with 7 bases that match TRBD1. Germline V gene data show CDR1 as MNHEY and CDR2 as SVGEGT. The trim removed 7 bases at V and 4 bases at J, leaving 4 bases unmatched. This CDR3 has 13 residues. For the CDR3, the DNA is TGTGCCAGCACGAGGGGGCGTTACAATGAGCAGTTCTTC. It translates to CASTRGRYNEQFF.

This clonotype appeared a few times. The chain links TRBV4-2 to TRBJ1-5; possibly TRBD1 for D (5 bases). The germline CDR1 and CDR2 sequences are LGHNA and YNFKEQ. The CDR3 length is 14 residues. V was shortened by 2 bases and J by 6 bases, with 11 bases between the two germline ends. The chain's CDR3 is CASSQPGEGQPQHF. CDR3 in DNA: TGTGCCAGCAGCCAACCGGGGGAGGGTCAGCCCCAGCATTTT.

The V and J genes are TRBV7-8 and TRBJ1-1; no clear D. The CDR3 totals 16 residues. Germline V gene sequence: CDR1 SGHVS, CDR2 FQNEAQ. V lost 1 base and J 4 bases, leaving 16 bases between the germline ends. The CDR3: CASSLGSRVGSTEAFF. The CDR3 bases are TGTGCCAGCAGCTTAGGCAGTAGAGTCGGCAGCACTGAAGCTTTCTTT.

This clonotype was recorded a few times. The chain links TRBV5-4 to TRBJ2-2, with D maybe TRBD1 (6 bases). The CDR3 extends over 13 amino acids. CDR1 is SGHNT, CDR2 YYREEE, per germline (reference sequence). Deletions cut 2 bases from V and 5 bases from J, with 7 bases between. The CDR3 DNA reads TGTGCCAGCAGCTTTGGACAGACCGGGGAGCTGTTTTTT. Its translation is CASSFGQTGELFF.

This rearrangement joins TRBV4-2 to TRBJ2-7, with D perhaps TRBD1 or TRBD2 (6 bases each). This CDR3 comprises 16 residues. Trimming left V 0 bases short and J 5 bases short, with 17 bases between. Germline assignment: CDR1 LGHNA and CDR2 YNFKEQ. The CDR3 sequence is CASSQDNREVGNEQYF. The DNA of the CDR3 is TGTGCCAGCAGCCAAGATAACAGGGAGGTCGGGAACGAGCAGTACTTC.

This clonotype showed up many times. The chain recombines TRBV20-1 with TRBJ2-1, with a tentative D call TRBD2 (5 bases). In germline, CDR1 is DFQATT, CDR2 SNEGSKA (reference sequence). V was cut by 7 bases and J by 6 bases, with 16 bases left in between. The CDR3 extends over 13 amino acids. CDR3 coding DNA: TGCAGTGTCGAAGACTATCACCTCAATGAGCAGTTCTTC. It codes for CSVEDYHLNEQFF.

This clonotype was counted at least ten times. J is TRBJ1-2 and V is TRBV15; a weak D match, TRBD1 (5 bases). V was pared by 0 bases and J by 4 bases, with 12 bases between. From germline, CDR1 is LNHNV and CDR2 YYDKDF (reference sequence). CDR3 length: 15 residues. CDR3 region: CATSRDLGASYGYTF. The CDR3 DNA sequence: TGTGCCACCAGCAGAGATCTAGGGGCTAGCTATGGCTACACCTTC. Variable domain in full (rest from reference TRBV15 and TRBJ1-2): DAMVIQNPRYQVTQFGKPVTLSCSQTLNHNVMYWYQQKSSQAPKLLFHYYDKDFNNEADTPDNFQSRRPNTSFCFLDIRSPGLGDTAMYLCATSRDLGASYGYTFGSGTRLTVV.

V and J are TRBV5-8 and TRBJ2-3; D ambiguous. The CDR3 extends over 12 amino acids. V dropped 5 bases and J dropped 1 base, with 5 bases sitting between them. Germline V gene lookup returns CDR1 SGHTS and CDR2 YDEGEE. In DNA, the CDR3 is TGTGCCAGCAGGAGCGGCACAGATACGCAGTATTTT. As protein: CASRSGTDTQYF.

The chain joins TRBV19 to TRBJ2-7; D remains ambiguous. V was pared by 10 bases and J by 7 bases, with 17 bases between. The CDR3 has 12 residues. Germline V lookup: CDR1 LNHDA, CDR2 SQIVND (reference sequence). DNA for the CDR3: TGTGCCACCAGTGATATGGGGTTGGAGCAGTACTTC. It translates to CATSDMGLEQYF. Combining the CDR3 with reference TRBV19 and TRBJ2-7 gives the whole variable domain DGGITQSPKYLFRKEGQNVTLSCEQNLNHDAMYWYRQDPGQGLRLIYYSQIVNDFQKGDIAEGYSVSREKKESFPLTVTSAQKNPTAFYLCATSDMGLEQYFGPGTRLTVT.